The table lists the clone carrying this T cell receptor beta chain with a count of one. This sample was taken from a study of blood T cell repertoires in COVID-19. Study overall: PBMCs, B-cell-depleted T cells, or T cells were the source of the cDNA or gDNA that made up the material.

Participant ages covered roughly 18 to 89 years across 24 US areas. Participants' reported clinical history set cohort assignment. CDR1 is MDHEN and CDR2 is SYDVKM in the germline V gene. J lost 2 bases, V lost 7 bases, and 7 bases had no gene match. The CDR3 extends over 15 amino acids. As originally analysed: Nucleated cell counts were estimated from reference gene primer amplification. Profiling relied on immunoSEQ multiplex PCR, and the TCRdb table lists in-frame clones only, not all of them. V, J and clone size are taken as reported in that table, and D and trimming were inferred from the DNA itself. The sample carries around 250,000 clones, approximately 85% recorded once.

Sequenced material: PBMCs or T cells enriched from blood (not recorded which). The sequence was obtained from a woman in her 50s who had recovered from COVID-19. The chain couples TRBV28 to TRBJ2-5; 10 bases align to TRBD1. The CDR3 protein is CASTFRTGGQETQYF. CDR3 coding DNA: TGTGCCAGCACTTTCAGGACAGGGGGGCAAGAGACCCAGTACTTC.